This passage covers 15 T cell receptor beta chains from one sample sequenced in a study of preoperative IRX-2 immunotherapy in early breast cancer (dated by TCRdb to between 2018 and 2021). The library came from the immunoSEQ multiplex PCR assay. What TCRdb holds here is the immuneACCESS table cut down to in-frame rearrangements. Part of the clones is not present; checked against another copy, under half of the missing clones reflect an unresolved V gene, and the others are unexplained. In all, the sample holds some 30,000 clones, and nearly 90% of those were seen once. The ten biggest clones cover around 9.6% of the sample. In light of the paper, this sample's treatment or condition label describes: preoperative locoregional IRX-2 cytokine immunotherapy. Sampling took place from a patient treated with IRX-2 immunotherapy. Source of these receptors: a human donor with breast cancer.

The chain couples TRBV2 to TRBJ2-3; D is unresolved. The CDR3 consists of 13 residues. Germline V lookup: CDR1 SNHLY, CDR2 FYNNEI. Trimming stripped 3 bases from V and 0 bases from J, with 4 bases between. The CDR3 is CASSERSTDTQYF. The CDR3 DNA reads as TGTGCCAGCAGTGAGCGTAGCACAGATACGCAGTATTTT.

The DNA for the CDR3 is TGTGCCAGCTCCACTAGCGTTCAAGAGACCCAGTACTTC. Translated, it gives CASSTSVQETQYF. The V call is TRBV5-4, the J call TRBJ2-5, with TRBD2 identical over 7 bases. Germline V lookup: CDR1 SGHNT, CDR2 YYREEE (reference sequence). The CDR3 length is 13 residues. V shed 7 bases and J 2 bases; nucleotides not matched to a gene: 5.

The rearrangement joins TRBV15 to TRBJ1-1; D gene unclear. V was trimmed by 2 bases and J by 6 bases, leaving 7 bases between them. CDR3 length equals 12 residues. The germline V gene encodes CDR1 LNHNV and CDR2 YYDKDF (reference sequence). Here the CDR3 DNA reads TGTGCCACCAGCAGATCAGAGGCTGAAGCTTTCTTT. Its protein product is CATSRSEAEAFF.

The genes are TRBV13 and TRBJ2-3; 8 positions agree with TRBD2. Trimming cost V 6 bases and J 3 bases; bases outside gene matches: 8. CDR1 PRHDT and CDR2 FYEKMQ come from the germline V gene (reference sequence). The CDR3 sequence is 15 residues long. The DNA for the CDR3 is TGTGCCAGCAGTTTATATGGGACTAGTACAGATACGCAGTATTTT. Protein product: CASSLYGTSTDTQYF.

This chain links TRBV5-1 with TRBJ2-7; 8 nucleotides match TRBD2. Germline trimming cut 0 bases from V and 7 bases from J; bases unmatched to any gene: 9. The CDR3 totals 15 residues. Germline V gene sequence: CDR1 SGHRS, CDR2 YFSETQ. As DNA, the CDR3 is TGCGCCAGCAGCTTGGAATCAGCGGGAGTAGGGGAGCAGTACTTC. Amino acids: CASSLESAGVGEQYF.

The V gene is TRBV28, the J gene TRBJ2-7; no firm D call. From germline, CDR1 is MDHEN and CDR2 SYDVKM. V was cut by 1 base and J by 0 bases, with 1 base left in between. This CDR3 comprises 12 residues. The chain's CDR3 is CASSLYSYEQYF. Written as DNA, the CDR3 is TGTGCCAGCAGTTTATACTCCTACGAGCAGTACTTC.

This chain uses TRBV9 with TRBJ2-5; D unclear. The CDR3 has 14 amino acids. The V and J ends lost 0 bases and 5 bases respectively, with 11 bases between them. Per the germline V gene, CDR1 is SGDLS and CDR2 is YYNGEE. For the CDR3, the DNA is TGTGCCAGCAGCGTAGGTGGGCAGTTGGAGACCCAGTACTTC. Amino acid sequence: CASSVGGQLETQYF. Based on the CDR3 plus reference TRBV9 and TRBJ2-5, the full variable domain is DSGVTQTPKHLITATGQRVTLRCSPRSGDLSVYWYQQSLDQGLQFLIQYYNGEERAKGNILERFSAQQFPDLHSELNLSSLELGDSALYFCASSVGGQLETQYFGPGTRLLVL.

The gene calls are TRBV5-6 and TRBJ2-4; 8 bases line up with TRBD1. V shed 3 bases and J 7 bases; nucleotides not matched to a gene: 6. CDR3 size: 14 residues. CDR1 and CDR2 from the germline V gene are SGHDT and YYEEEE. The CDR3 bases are TGTGCCAGCAGCTATCTCGCAGGGGGCAACATTCAGTACTTC. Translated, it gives CASSYLAGGNIQYF.

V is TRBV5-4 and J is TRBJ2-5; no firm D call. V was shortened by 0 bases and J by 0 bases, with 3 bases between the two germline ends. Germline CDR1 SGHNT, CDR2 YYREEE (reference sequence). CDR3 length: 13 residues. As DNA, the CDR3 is TGTGCCAGCAGCTTGGAGTACCAAGAGACCCAGTACTTC. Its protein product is CASSLEYQETQYF.

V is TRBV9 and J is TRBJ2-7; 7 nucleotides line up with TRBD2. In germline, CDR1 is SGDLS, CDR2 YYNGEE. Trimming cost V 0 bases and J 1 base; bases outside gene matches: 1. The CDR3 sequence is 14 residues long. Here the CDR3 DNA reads TGTGCCAGCAGCGTAGGACTAGCTTCCTACGAGCAGTACTTC. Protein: CASSVGLASYEQYF.

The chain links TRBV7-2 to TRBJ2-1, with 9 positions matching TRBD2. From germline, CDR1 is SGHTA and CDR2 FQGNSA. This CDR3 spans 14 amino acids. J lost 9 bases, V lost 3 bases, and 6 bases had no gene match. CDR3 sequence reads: CASSFLAGETEQFF. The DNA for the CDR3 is TGTGCCAGCAGCTTCTTAGCGGGGGAGACTGAGCAGTTCTTC. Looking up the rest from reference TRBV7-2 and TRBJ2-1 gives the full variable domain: GAGVSQSPSNKVTEKGKDVELRCDPISGHTALYWYRQSLGQGLEFLIYFQGNSAPDKSGLPSDRFSAERTGGSVSTLTIQRTQQEDSAVYLCASSFLAGETEQFFGPGTRLTVL.

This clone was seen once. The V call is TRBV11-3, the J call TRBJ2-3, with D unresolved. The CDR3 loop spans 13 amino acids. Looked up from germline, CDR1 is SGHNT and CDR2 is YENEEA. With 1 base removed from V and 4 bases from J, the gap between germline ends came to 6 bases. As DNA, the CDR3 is TGTGCCAGCAGCTTAGGGTTTGCAGATACGCAGTATTTT. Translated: CASSLGFADTQYF.

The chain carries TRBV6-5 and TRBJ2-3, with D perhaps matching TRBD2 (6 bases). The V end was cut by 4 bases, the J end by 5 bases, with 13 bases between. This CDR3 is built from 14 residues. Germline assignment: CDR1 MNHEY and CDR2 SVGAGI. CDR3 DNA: TGTGCCAGCAGTTCGCCGGGGGAGGTAGATACGCAGTATTTT. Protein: CASSSPGEVDTQYF.

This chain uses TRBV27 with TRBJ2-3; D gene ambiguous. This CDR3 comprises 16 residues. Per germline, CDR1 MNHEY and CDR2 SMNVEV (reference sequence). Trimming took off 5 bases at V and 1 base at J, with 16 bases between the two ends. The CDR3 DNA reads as TGTGCCAGCAGTGCCCTTGGCAGGCTTCGCACAGATACGCAGTATTTT. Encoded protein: CASSALGRLRTDTQYF.

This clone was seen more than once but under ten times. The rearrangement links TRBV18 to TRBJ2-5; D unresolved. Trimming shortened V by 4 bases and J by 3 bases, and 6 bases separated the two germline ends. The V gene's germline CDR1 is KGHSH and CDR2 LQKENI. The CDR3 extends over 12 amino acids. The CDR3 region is CASSRPEETQYF. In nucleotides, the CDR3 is TGTGCCAGCTCACGACCGGAAGAGACCCAGTACTTC.